This T cell receptor beta chain originates from a study of blood T cell repertoires in COVID-19. Some clones are missing from TCRdb's copy, which holds only in-frame ones; the method was immunoSEQ multiplex PCR. The repertoire consists of some 260,000 clones, with 75% to 95% occurring once and the leading ten covering under 2.5%. The CDR3 runs 15 residues. The germline gives CDR1 MNHNS, CDR2 SASEGT. Trimming removed 0 bases from V and 0 bases from J, with 6 bases in between. Cohort 3 donors counted as recovered after two negative PCRs, clearance, or resolved symptoms. The genes are TRBV6-1 and TRBJ1-3; D ambiguous. Source material: PBMCs or T cells enriched from blood (not recorded which). The sequence was collected from a woman younger than 30 who had recovered from COVID-19. For the CDR3, the DNA is TGTGCCAGCAGTGAAGCGTACAGCTCTGGAAACACCATATATTTT. This translates into CASSEAYSSGNTIYF.